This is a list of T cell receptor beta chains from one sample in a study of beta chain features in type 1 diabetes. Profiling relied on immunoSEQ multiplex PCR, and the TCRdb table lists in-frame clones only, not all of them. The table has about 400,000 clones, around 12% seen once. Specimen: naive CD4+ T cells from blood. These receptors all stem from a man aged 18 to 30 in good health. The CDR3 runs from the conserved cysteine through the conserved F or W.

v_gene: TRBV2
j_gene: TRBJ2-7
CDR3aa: CASRGTGLSYEQYF

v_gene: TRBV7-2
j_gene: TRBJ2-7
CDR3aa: CASSPLRGEQYF

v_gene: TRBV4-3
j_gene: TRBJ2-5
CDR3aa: CASSQDGQIPRGQYF

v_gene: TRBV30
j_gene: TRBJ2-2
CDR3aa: CAWIRAGANTGELFF

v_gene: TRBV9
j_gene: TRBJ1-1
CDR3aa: CASSPRQGNTEAFF

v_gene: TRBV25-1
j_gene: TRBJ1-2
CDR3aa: CASSKTERGYTF

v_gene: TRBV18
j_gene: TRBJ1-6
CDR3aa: CASSPSNSPLHF

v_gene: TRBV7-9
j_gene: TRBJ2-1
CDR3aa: CASDQQGAEQFF

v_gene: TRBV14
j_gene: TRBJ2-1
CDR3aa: CASSPYNEQFF

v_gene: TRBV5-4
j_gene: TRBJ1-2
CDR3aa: CASSLDGNYGYTF

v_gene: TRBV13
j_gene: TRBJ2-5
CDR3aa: CASSLGTSLETQYF

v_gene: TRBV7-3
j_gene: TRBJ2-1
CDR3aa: CASSPARSVNEQFF

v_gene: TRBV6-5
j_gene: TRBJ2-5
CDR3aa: CASSYRGGGFSETQYF

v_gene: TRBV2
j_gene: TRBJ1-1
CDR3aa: CASSVPGQLQNTEAFF

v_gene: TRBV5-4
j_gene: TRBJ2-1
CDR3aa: CASSLDRDTSYNEQFF

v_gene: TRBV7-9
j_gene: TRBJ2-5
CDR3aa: CASSLGRGRETQYF

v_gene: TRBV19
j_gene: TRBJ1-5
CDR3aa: CASSPRERLPQHF

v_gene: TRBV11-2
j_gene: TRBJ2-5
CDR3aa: CASSLGSRTGQETQYF

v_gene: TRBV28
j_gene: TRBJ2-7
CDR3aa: CASSTTAYEQYF

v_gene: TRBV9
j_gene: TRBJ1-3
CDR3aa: CASSARTGGSGNTIYF

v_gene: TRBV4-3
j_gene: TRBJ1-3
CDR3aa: CASSAYRSGNTIYF

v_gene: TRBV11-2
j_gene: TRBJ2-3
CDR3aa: CASSFRGSSTDTQYF

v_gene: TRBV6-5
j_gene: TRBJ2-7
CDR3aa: CASSYRMGQHYEQYF

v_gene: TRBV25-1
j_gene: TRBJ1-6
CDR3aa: CASSELDRGSNSPLHF

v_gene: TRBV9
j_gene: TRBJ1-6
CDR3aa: CASSARDLRSPLHF

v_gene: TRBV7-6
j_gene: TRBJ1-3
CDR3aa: CASSLGQEYSGNTIYF

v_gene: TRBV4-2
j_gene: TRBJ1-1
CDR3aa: CASSPGQRGTEAFF

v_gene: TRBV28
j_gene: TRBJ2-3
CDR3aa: CASSLGGRAGRDTQYF

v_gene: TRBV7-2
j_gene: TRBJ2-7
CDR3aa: CASSLGGTGVNEQYF

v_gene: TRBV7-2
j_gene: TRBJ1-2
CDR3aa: CASRKQGSIDYGYTF

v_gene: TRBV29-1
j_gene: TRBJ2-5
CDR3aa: CSVGLAGVRETQYF

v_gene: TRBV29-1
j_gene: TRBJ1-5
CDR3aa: CSALGQGGQPQHF

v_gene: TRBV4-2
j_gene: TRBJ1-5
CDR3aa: CASGQLGNQPQHF

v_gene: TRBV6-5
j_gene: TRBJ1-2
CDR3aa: CASSYSPANYGYTF

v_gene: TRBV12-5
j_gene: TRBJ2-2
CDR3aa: CASGTGLAEMGAGELFF

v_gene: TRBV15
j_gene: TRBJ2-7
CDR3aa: CATSRGLGGSGYEQYF

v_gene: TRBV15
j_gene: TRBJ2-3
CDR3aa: CATSRSYLARASTDTQYF

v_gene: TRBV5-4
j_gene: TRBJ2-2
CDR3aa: CASSFDWANTGELFF

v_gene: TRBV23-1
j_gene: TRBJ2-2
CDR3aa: CASSQSNISTGELFF

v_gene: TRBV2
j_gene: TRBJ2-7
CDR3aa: CASEGQGAWEQYF

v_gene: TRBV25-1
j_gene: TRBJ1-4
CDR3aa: CASSVMQGYREKLFF

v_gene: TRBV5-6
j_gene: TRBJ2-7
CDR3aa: CASSFRGEYEQYF

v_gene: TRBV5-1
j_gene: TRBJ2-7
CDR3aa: CASSFGQEMSEQYF

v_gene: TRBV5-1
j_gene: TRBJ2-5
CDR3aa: CASSLRPGEETQYF

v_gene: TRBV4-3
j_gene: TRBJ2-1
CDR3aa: CASSLESGSPLNEQFF

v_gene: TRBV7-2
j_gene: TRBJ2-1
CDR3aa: CASSLSSGGARDNEQFF

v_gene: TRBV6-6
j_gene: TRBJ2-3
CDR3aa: CASSHTSTTTDTQYF

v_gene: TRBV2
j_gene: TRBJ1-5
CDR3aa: CASSPRTGIFNQPQHF

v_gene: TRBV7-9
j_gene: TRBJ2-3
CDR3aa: CASSVGIFRGTFPDTQYF

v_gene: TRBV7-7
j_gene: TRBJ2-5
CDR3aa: CANTPAGRETQYF

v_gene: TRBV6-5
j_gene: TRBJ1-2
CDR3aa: CASRTDYYGYTF

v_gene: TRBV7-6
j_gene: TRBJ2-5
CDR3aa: CASSGTEQETQYF

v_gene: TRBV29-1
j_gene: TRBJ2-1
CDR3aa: CSAGGTNEQFF

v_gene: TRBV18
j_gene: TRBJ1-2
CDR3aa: CASSTGQGDGYTF